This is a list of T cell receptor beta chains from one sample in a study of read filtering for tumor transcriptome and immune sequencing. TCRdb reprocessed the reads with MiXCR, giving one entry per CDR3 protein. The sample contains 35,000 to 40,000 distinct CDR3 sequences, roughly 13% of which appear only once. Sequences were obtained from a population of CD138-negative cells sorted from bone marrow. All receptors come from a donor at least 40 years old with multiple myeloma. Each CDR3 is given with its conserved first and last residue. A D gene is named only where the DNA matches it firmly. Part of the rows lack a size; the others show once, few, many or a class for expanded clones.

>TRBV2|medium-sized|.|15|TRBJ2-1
CASREGLAGRNEQFF
TGTGCCAGCAGAGAGGGGCTGGCGGGGCGGAATGAGCAGTTCTTC
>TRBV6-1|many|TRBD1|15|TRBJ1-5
CASNKQGESNQPQHF
TGTGCCAGCAACAAACAGGGGGAGAGCAATCAGCCCCAGCATTTT
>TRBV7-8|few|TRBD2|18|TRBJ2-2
CASSLVAASGSNTGELFF
TGTGCCAGCAGCTTAGTAGCGGCTAGCGGGTCGAACACCGGGGAGCTGTTTTTT
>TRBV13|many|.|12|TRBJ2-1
CASSLGGLREFF
TGTGCCAGCAGCTTAGGGGGCCTCCGGGAGTTCTTC
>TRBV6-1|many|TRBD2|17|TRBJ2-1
CASLRASGTLSYNEQFF
TGTGCCAGCCTTCGGGCTAGCGGAACCCTATCCTACAATGAGCAGTTCTTC
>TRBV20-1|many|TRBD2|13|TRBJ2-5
CSAGLAGGETQYF
TGCAGTGCTGGACTAGCGGGAGGAGAGACCCAGTACTTC
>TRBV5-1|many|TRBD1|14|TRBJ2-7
CASSVKTGDHEQYF
TGCGCCAGCAGCGTCAAGACAGGGGACCACGAGCAGTACTTC
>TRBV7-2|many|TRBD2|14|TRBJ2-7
CASSKTSGRDEQYF
TGTGCCAGCAGCAAGACTAGCGGGCGGGACGAGCAGTACTTC
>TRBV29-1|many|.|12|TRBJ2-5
CSVGDGDETQYF
TGCAGCGTAGGGGACGGGGATGAGACCCAGTACTTC
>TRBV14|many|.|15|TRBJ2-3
CASSQSAVITDTQYF
TGTGCCAGCAGCCAGTCGGCGGTGATCACAGATACGCAGTATTTT
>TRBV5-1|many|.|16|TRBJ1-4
CASSSAGGSANEKLFF
TGCGCCAGCAGCTCGGCAGGAGGCTCCGCGAATGAAAAACTGTTTTTT
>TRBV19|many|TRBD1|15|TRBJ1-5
CASSIFGQGNQPQHF
TGTGCCAGTAGTATCTTTGGACAGGGGAATCAGCCCCAGCATTTT
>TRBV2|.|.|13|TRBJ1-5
CASIRDTNPPQHF
TGTGCCAGCATCCGGGACACTAATCCGCCCCAGCATTTT
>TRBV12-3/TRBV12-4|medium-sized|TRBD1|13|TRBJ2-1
CASGRGTMDEQFF
TGTGCCAGCGGCAGGGGGACAATGGATGAGCAGTTCTTC
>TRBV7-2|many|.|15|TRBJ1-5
CASSLGQAGNQPQHF
TGTGCCAGCAGCTTAGGGCAGGCGGGCAATCAGCCCCAGCATTTT
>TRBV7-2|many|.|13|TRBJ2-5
CASSLEVRETQYF
TGTGCCAGCAGCTTAGAGGTCCGGGAGACCCAGTACTTC
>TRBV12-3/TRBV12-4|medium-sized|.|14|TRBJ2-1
CASSLAGGGNEQFF
TGTGCCAGCAGTTTAGCGGGAGGAGGCAATGAGCAGTTCTTC
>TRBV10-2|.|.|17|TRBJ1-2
CASSGFGRGLSNYGYTF
TGCGCCAGCAGTGGTTTCGGCAGGGGCCTATCTAACTATGGCTACACCTTC
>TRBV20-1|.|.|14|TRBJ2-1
CSAHNGGSYNEQFF
TGCAGTGCTCACAACGGGGGCTCATACAATGAGCAGTTCTTC
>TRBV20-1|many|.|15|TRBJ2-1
CSARGAPGSYNEQFF
TGCAGTGCTAGAGGTGCGCCCGGCTCCTACAATGAGCAGTTCTTC
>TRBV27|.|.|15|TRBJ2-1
CASRSRALTYNEQFF
TGTGCCAGCAGATCCCGGGCTCTAACCTACAATGAGCAGTTCTTC
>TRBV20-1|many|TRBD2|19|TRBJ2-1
CSASALGGGSFRAYNEQFF
TGCAGTGCTAGCGCTTTGGGGGGAGGGAGCTTCCGCGCCTACAATGAGCAGTTCTTC
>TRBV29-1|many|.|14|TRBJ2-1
CSVEPLRGYNEQFF
TGCAGCGTTGAGCCGCTTAGGGGTTACAATGAGCAGTTCTTC
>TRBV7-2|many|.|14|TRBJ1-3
CASSFSRAGNTIYF
TGTGCCAGCAGCTTCTCCAGGGCTGGAAACACCATATATTTT
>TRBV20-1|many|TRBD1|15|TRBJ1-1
CSAPDGTGGRTEAFF
TGCAGTGCTCCCGATGGGACAGGGGGACGGACTGAAGCTTTCTTT
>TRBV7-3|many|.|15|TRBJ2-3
CASSPTTVSTDTQYF
TGTGCCAGCAGCCCAACGACAGTTAGCACAGATACGCAGTATTTT
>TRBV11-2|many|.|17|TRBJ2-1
CASSPNRFDDIDNEQFF
TGTGCCAGCAGCCCTAACAGGTTTGACGATATAGACAATGAGCAGTTCTTC
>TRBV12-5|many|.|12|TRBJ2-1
CASGTTSHEQFF
TGTGCTAGTGGTACTACCAGCCATGAGCAGTTCTTC